There are a few counts of the clone carrying this TCR beta chain. Its antigen is not identified. These data belong to a study of CD8+ T cells in alopecia areata. Broader study findings: The study found higher clonality in lesional than normal scalp, especially in alopecia totalis/universalis.

Following RNA extraction, reverse transcription yielded cDNA that acted as the sequencing template. The protocol was immunoSEQ multiplex PCR, while the TCRdb copy is restricted to in-frame clones and leaves out a portion. The table shows roughly 35,000 clones, with 55% occurring only once. This CDR3 spans 12 amino acids. V was pared by 5 bases and J by 6 bases, with 11 bases between. Per the germline V gene, CDR1 is MNHEY and CDR2 is SVGAGI. Collected material from alopecia areata patients comprised lesional scalp punch biopsies and peripheral blood. The sorting of PBMCs gave CD4+ and CD8+ T cells. This clonotype originated in a human donor with alopecia areata. The V and J genes are TRBV6-5 and TRBJ2-7; weak D call: TRBD2 (6 bases). The material sequenced was NKG2D-high CD8+ T cells sorted from blood. The CDR3 region is CASSEGGVEQYF. CDR3 bases: TGTGCCAGCAGTGAAGGCGGGGTCGAGCAGTACTTC.